This TCR beta chain is drawn from a study of blood T cell repertoires in COVID-19. Study in general: The study drew acute and convalescent COVID-19 samples from the United States, Italy and Spain. T cells, B-cell-depleted T cells, or PBMCs provided the cDNA or gDNA that served as material.

How the authors handled the data: Nucleated cell number was recorded as an estimate derived from reference gene primer amplification. The assay was immunoSEQ multiplex PCR, and TCRdb's table has in-frame clones only and misses some. Clone size and the V and J calls come from that table; the DNA yielded D and trimming. The table includes 200,000 to 250,000 clones, around 86% detected once. Trimming cost V 0 bases and J 4 bases, with 9 bases left between them. The CDR3 has 14 amino acids. Germline CDR1 MNHEY, CDR2 SVGAGI. This clonotype originated in a man at least 80 years old with acute or convalescent COVID-19. The chain joins TRBV6-5 to TRBJ1-2, with unresolved D. Sequenced sample: peripheral blood. As DNA, the CDR3 is TGTGCCAGCAGTTACTCGCCTGGCTTCTATGGCTACACCTTC. Translated, it gives CASSYSPGFYGYTF.